Listed below are T cell receptor beta chains from one sample, sequenced in a study of T cell changes during pregnancy in multiple sclerosis. Clones were read by immunoSEQ multiplex PCR, and TCRdb kept only the in-frame ones, dropping some. Among about 75,000 clones listed, 85% to 95% were seen once. The sample consisted of CD4+ T cells from peripheral blood mononuclear cells, taken after pregnancy. These receptors came from a female donor with multiple sclerosis, enrolled in a pregnancy study. Both conserved end residues are part of each CDR3.

v_gene,len,CDR3aa
TRBV6-1,14,CASSPRQFLYEQYF
TRBV5-4,14,CASSRGVSDTEAFF
TRBV30,17,CAWSVPSRTGNSYEQYF
TRBV12-5,15,CASGSSQREHNEQFF
TRBV29-1,13,CSAVPAGVYEQYF
TRBV6-5,15,CASSYLQGAPGELFF
TRBV11-2,15,CASSARFQGSGELFF
TRBV5-4,13,CASSLAHGDTQYF
TRBV5-4,15,CASSPGLDLTYEQYF
TRBV10-1,15,CASSDYGGVGQPQHF
TRBV7-2,17,CASSSQPLAGPYNEQFF
TRBV28,15,CAGRRTTGVHTEAFF
TRBV15,15,CATSRDLWETNEQFF
TRBV2,14,CASILQGHGTEAFF
TRBV15,17,CATSRDRDRRANTEAFF
TRBV15,15,CATLKGQGPDYGYTF
TRBV5-1,17,CASSLGQGAIFNEKLFF
TRBV4-2,16,CASSQDRSDRDYGYTF
TRBV28,13,CASSQDSNQPQHF
TRBV11-2,14,CASSPRHQGTGQYF
TRBV4-2,16,CASSQTGTSGTYEQYF
TRBV5-4,14,CASGLAGASGELFF
TRBV15,15,CATSRDLAPGNEQFF
TRBV5-5,16,CASSSISGSSAETQYF
TRBV6-1,15,CASKPTSASFNEQFF
TRBV5-1,13,CASSLALNEKLFF
TRBV11-3,16,CASSSGGASSYNEQFF
TRBV7-2,17,CASSLMGSGSLTDTQYF
TRBV9,13,CASSVNGNEKLFF
TRBV6-6,14,CASSYGQGREKLFF
TRBV7-9,15,CASSFGDGGTGELFF
TRBV5-1,15,CASTSFPGTGNEQFF
TRBV7-8,17,CASSLTGTSGAPYEQYF
TRBV2,19,CASRGPPLAGVRSQETQYF
TRBV28,13,CASSLFRAYGYTF
TRBV2,14,CASSEALRGAEAFF
TRBV5-1,11,CASSVSNEQFF
TRBV7-8,13,CASSLGHSYGYTF
TRBV2,13,CASWGGQWGTQYF
TRBV27,15,CASSLWTEGQETQYF
TRBV5-1,15,CASSLDSSSYNEQFF
TRBV14,13,CASSPGQAYGYTF
TRBV5-1,14,CASSLRTGGTEAFF
TRBV9,14,CASSDRSSGNTIYF
TRBV29-1,18,CSVEVSARGKGQSYEQYF